This T cell receptor (beta chain) was identified in a study of T cells in Graves' hyperthyroidism and ophthalmopathy. In the study overall: Pretreatment peripheral blood was obtained at initial diagnosis. Study-wide findings and caveats: The model's output predicted ophthalmopathy at a median of roughly seven months prior to onset. Among clonotypes expanded in thyroid above 0.001, most were also found in blood.

This CDR3 has 15 amino acids. The V and J ends lost 6 bases and 2 bases respectively, with 15 bases between them. The germline gives CDR1 SEHNR, CDR2 FQNEAQ (reference sequence). A patient was excluded if there was uncontrolled infection, other autoimmune disease, pregnancy or lactation. In this sample, this clonotype turned up many times. Its antigen is as yet unknown. The investigators amplified TCR beta CDR3 regions from RNA transcripts. Primed by the HTBI set, a first-round RT-PCR was run on the TCR CDR3. TCRdb processed the multiplex PCR reads anew with MiXCR; each CDR3 protein has one entry. The sample holds 600,000 or so distinct CDR3 sequences, 14% seen once.

The sequence derives from a young woman with Graves' ophthalmopathy. Input material: blood. The chain joins TRBV7-9 to TRBJ2-3, with D perhaps being TRBD1 or TRBD2 (6 bases each). The CDR3 here is CASRKGGLVTDTQYF. CDR3 nucleotides: TGTGCCAGCAGAAAAGGGGGACTTGTCACAGATACGCAGTATTTT.